These 26 T cell receptor beta chains were all obtained from the same sample, sequenced in a study of T cell repertoires in cytomegalovirus infection. Their antigens are not known. MiXCR was run by TCRdb on the reads, yielding one entry per CDR3 protein. The profile shows about a million distinct CDR3 sequences, around 30% of them singletons. The input for sequencing was cultured CD8+ T cells from PBMCs, taken from culture after CMV antigen stimulation. These receptors were collected from a human donor in good health (CMV status not recorded). Some clones in this sample may be carry-over from other donors' samples.

On this clonotype itself: This may arise from a read error, as a much more abundant clone is one base away. This chain uses TRBV12-3 or TRBV12-4 with TRBJ1-4; perhaps TRBD1 as D (5 bases). The ends were cut back, 6 bases at V and 5 bases at J, with 10 bases in the middle. CDR3 length: 13 amino acids. CDR3: CASSAWDNEKLFF. Written as DNA, the CDR3 is TGTGCCAGCAGCGCCTGGGACAATGAAAAACTGTTTTTT.

The V gene is TRBV5-4, the J gene TRBJ2-2, with D hard to call. The CDR3 spans 15 residues. The germline V and J ends were trimmed by 0 bases and 1 base, with 7 bases remaining between them. The germline gives CDR1 SGHNT, CDR2 YYREEE (reference sequence). The CDR3 here is CASSLGLENTGELFF. As DNA, the CDR3 is TGTGCCAGCAGCTTGGGACTGGAGAACACCGGGGAGCTGTTTTTT.

This rearrangement joins TRBV3-1 to TRBJ2-1; TRBD1 matches 9 bases. The CDR3 has 17 residues. The V gene's germline CDR1 is LGHDT and CDR2 YNNKEL (reference sequence). V lost 0 bases, J lost 7 bases, and 10 bases stayed unmatched. In DNA, the CDR3 is TGTGCCAGCAGCCAAGATCGGGGGACAGGGTGGTGGAATGAGCAGTTCTTC. Amino acids: CASSQDRGTGWWNEQFF.

This clonotype was counted between two and nine times. The chain carries TRBV5-4 and TRBJ2-1, with D unclear. The CDR3 loop spans 13 amino acids. V was trimmed by 1 base and J by 8 bases, leaving 10 bases between them. Germline CDR1 reads SGHNT; CDR2 reads YYREEE (reference sequence). This chain's CDR3 is CASSLKPYHEQFF. The CDR3, as DNA: TGTGCCAGCAGCTTGAAACCGTACCATGAGCAGTTCTTC.

The chain joins TRBV11-2 to TRBJ2-1; the D is unclear. Looked up from germline, CDR1 is SGHAT and CDR2 is FQNNGV. V lost 4 bases, J lost 0 bases, and 10 bases lay in between. This CDR3 comprises 15 residues. In DNA, the CDR3 is TGTGCCAGCAGCTGGTCTCCGAGCTCCTACAATGAGCAGTTCTTC. This gives the protein CASSWSPSSYNEQFF.

The chain carries TRBV27 and TRBJ2-7, with TRBD1 matching 7 bases. The V segment lost 3 bases and the J segment 6 bases; nucleotides outside the gene matches: 5. The CDR3 is 13 amino acids. Germline V gene lookup returns CDR1 MNHEY and CDR2 SMNVEV (reference sequence). The CDR3 coding sequence is TGTGCCAGCAGTTTTCAGGGGGTCGCCGAGCAGTACTTC. Protein product: CASSFQGVAEQYF.

This rearrangement joins TRBV3-1 to TRBJ2-2; tentatively, D is TRBD1 (6 bases). The CDR3 is made up of 18 amino acids. V was pared by 7 bases and J by 0 bases, with 21 bases between. Germline values: CDR1 LGHDT, CDR2 YNNKEL (reference sequence). Here the CDR3 DNA reads TGTGCCAGCACCTATGGGACAACCCGGCTCGCGAACACCGGGGAGCTGTTTTTT. It specifies CASTYGTTRLANTGELFF.

The chain employs TRBV27 and TRBJ1-2; the D is unclear. CDR1 MNHEY and CDR2 SMNVEV come from the germline V gene (reference sequence). The CDR3 covers 16 residues. V shed 4 bases and J shed 4 bases, with 19 bases lying between them. The CDR3 DNA is TGTGCCAGCAGTTACCTCGGCGGGGTAGACTTCTATGGCTACACCTTC. It yields the protein CASSYLGGVDFYGYTF.

The rearrangement joins TRBV9 to TRBJ2-6, with D unclear. Germline V lookup: CDR1 SGDLS, CDR2 YYNGEE. V was clipped by 4 bases and J by 0 bases, with 8 bases between them. The CDR3 is 15 residues long. The CDR3 reads CASSSRTSGANVLTF. CDR3 nucleotides: TGTGCCAGCAGCTCCCGTACCTCTGGGGCCAACGTCCTGACTTTC. Full variable domain (missing parts from reference TRBV9 and TRBJ2-6): DSGVTQTPKHLITATGQRVTLRCSPRSGDLSVYWYQQSLDQGLQFLIQYYNGEERAKGNILERFSAQQFPDLHSELNLSSLELGDSALYFCASSSRTSGANVLTFGAGSRLTVL.

This chain connects TRBV4-1 to TRBJ2-3, with 10 bases identical to TRBD2. The trim removed 5 bases at V and 2 bases at J, leaving 10 bases unmatched. The CDR3 covers 17 residues. CDR1 is MGHRA and CDR2 is YSYEKL in the germline V gene. The CDR3 bases are TGCGCCAGCAGCTCCAGCGGGCTAGCGGGGGCCACAGATACGCAGTATTTT. Amino acids: CASSSSGLAGATDTQYF.

Concerning this clonotype: One junction end does not reproduce the germline sequence, and a read error may be involved. This chain links TRBV7-6 with TRBJ2-4; 8 nucleotides align to TRBD2. In germline, CDR1 is SGHVS, CDR2 FNYEAQ. The CDR3 length is 16 residues. DNA of the CDR3: TGTGCCAACAGCATGCTTAGCGGGGTCCCCAAAAACATTCAGTACTTC. Protein: CANSMLSGVPKNIQYF. Together with reference TRBV7-6 and TRBJ2-4, the CDR3 gives the full variable domain: GAGVSQSPRYKVTKRGQDVALRCDPISGHVSLYWYRQALGQGPEFLTYFNYEAQQDKSGLPNDRFSAERPEGSISTLTIQRTEQRDSAMYRCANSMLSGVPKNIQYFGAGTRLSVL.

This clonotype was detected only a few times. The chain uses TRBV7-2 and TRBJ1-1; maybe TRBD1 (5 bases). The V gene's germline CDR1 is SGHTA and CDR2 FQGNSA. V was shortened by 6 bases and J by 0 bases, with 14 bases between the two germline ends. The CDR3 consists of 15 residues. The CDR3 here is CASRLTSGLNTEAFF. The DNA of the CDR3 is TGTGCCAGCAGACTCACATCAGGGCTGAACACTGAAGCTTTCTTT.

There are a few counts of this clonotype. The V and J genes are TRBV6-1 and TRBJ2-5, with TRBD1 as a possible D gene (5 bases). Trimming removed 1 base at V and 0 bases at J, with 12 bases between. Germline V CDR1 and CDR2: MNHNS, SASEGT. The CDR3 is 16 residues long. The CDR3 DNA follows: TGTGCCAGCAGTGAAGGCCAGGGAAAGTACCAAGAGACCCAGTACTTC. Translation: CASSEGQGKYQETQYF.

This chain joins TRBV27 and TRBJ1-2; possibly TRBD1 for D (6 bases). The germline V and J ends were trimmed by 0 bases and 4 bases, with 15 bases remaining between them. Germline V lookup: CDR1 MNHEY, CDR2 SMNVEV (reference sequence). CDR3 length equals 16 residues. The CDR3 here is CASSLSETGHPYGYTF. The CDR3 DNA reads as TGTGCCAGCAGTTTATCAGAGACAGGCCACCCCTATGGCTACACCTTC.

This chain connects TRBV14 to TRBJ1-1; maybe TRBD1 (6 bases). Germline lookup yields CDR1 SGHDN and CDR2 FVKESK. V lost 0 bases and J lost 3, with 14 bases in between. This CDR3 is 16 amino acids long. The CDR3 region has the DNA TGTGCCAGCAGCCAAGATGTGGGGGGCTGGGACACTGAAGCTTTCTTT. Protein product: CASSQDVGGWDTEAFF.

This clonotype has more than one count but fewer than ten. The V gene is TRBV19, the J gene TRBJ2-1; D may be TRBD1 (5 bases). V dropped 7 bases and J dropped 0 bases, with 13 bases sitting between them. The CDR3 is 15 amino acids. Germline V gene lookup returns CDR1 LNHDA and CDR2 SQIVND (reference sequence). This chain's CDR3 is CASKTAQFSYNEQFF. The CDR3 DNA reads TGTGCCAGTAAGACAGCCCAATTCTCCTACAATGAGCAGTTCTTC.

This clonotype was detected only a few times. The rearrangement joins TRBV12-3 or TRBV12-4 to TRBJ1-2; D unclear. V lost 5 bases to trimming and J lost 6 bases, with 7 bases between them. The CDR3 is 11 residues long. The CDR3 protein is CASSRGDGYTF. CDR3 in DNA: TGTGCCAGCAGTCGCGGGGATGGCTACACCTTC.

This clonotype has just a few counts. The J gene is TRBJ2-3, the V gene TRBV20-1, with 7 nucleotides matching TRBD2. This CDR3 spans 15 amino acids. With V trimmed by 5 bases and J by 3 bases, 11 bases remained unmatched. Germline CDR1 reads DFQATT; CDR2 reads SNEGSKA (reference sequence). The CDR3 coding sequence is TGCAGTGCTCCCTTGGGGGGGGGTAGGACAGATACGCAGTATTTT. Encoded protein: CSAPLGGGRTDTQYF.

This clonotype was recorded at least ten times. The genes are TRBV6-2 or TRBV6-3 and TRBJ2-2; D possibly corresponds to TRBD2 (5 bases). V was trimmed by 10 bases and J by 4 bases, leaving 10 bases between them. Germline-derived CDR1 and CDR2 are MNHEY and SVGEGT. The CDR3 is 12 amino acids. CDR3 DNA: TGTGCCACAGCGGATCCCACCGGGGAGCTGTTTTTT. Protein product: CATADPTGELFF.

The chain couples TRBV4-1 to TRBJ1-2; D gene unclear. Germline CDR1 reads MGHRA; CDR2 reads YSYEKL. The CDR3 runs to 15 residues. Trimming pared 0 bases from V and 0 bases from J, leaving 8 bases between. This CDR3 is CASSQDRGPNYGYTF. The CDR3 DNA sequence: TGCGCCAGCAGCCAAGATCGCGGACCTAACTATGGCTACACCTTC.

As DNA, the CDR3 is TGTGCCAGCAGTTACTGGGGACAGAGCAACACTGAAGCTTTCTTT. As protein: CASSYWGQSNTEAFF. The V call is TRBV6-2 or TRBV6-3, the J call TRBJ1-1, with TRBD1 identical over 7 bases. This CDR3 is 15 amino acids long. Germline trimming cut 1 base from V and 2 bases from J; bases unmatched to any gene: 4. The V gene's germline CDR1 is MNHEY and CDR2 SVGEGT.

In this sample, this clonotype turned up once. The chain employs TRBV20-1 and TRBJ2-7; 7 positions match TRBD2. This CDR3 is 13 amino acids long. Germline V gives CDR1 DFQATT, CDR2 SNEGSKA (reference sequence). The V gene end was trimmed by 4 bases and the J gene end by 3 bases; junction bases not matched to a gene: 6. CDR3 residues: CSATPAGVYEQYF. Here the CDR3 DNA reads TGCAGTGCTACCCCCGCGGGGGTCTACGAGCAGTACTTC.

For this clonotype: One junction end disagrees with the germline gene, perhaps due to a read error. This chain connects TRBV4-2 to TRBJ2-7; 7 bases map to TRBD2. CDR1 is LGHNA, CDR2 YNFKEQ, per germline. CDR3 length: 17 residues. The CDR3 protein is CVSSQEGAWGGAYEQYF. The CDR3 DNA is TGTGTCAGCAGCCAAGAAGGTGCATGGGGGGGGGCCTACGAGCAGTACTTC.

Ten or more counts support this clonotype. The V gene is TRBV7-8, the J gene TRBJ2-1; 10 nucleotides align to TRBD2. This CDR3 is built from 17 residues. V was clipped by 2 bases and J by 6 bases; unmatched bases: 10. Germline CDR1 reads SGHVS; CDR2 reads FQNEAQ. As DNA, the CDR3 is TGTGCCAGCAGCTTACTCGCAGCGGGGGGGCCATTCAATGAGCAGTTCTTC. Translating gives CASSLLAAGGPFNEQFF. Full variable domain (rest looked up from reference TRBV7-8 and TRBJ2-1): GAGVSQSPRYKVAKRGQDVALRCDPISGHVSLFWYQQALGQGPEFLTYFQNEAQLDKSGLPSDRFFAERPEGSVSTLKIQRTQQEDSAVYLCASSLLAAGGPFNEQFFGPGTRLTVL.

A few counts support this clonotype. This chain uses TRBV20-1 with TRBJ2-3; D unresolved. The germline CDR1 and CDR2 sequences are DFQATT and SNEGSKA (reference sequence). This CDR3 region has 13 residues. The ends were cut back, 3 bases at V and 4 bases at J, with 11 bases in the middle. Written as DNA, the CDR3 is TGCAGTGCTAGTGGGCTTGGTCCAGATACGCAGTATTTT. It encodes CSASGLGPDTQYF.

This chain links TRBV7-9 with TRBJ2-3, with TRBD2 matching 12 bases. The CDR3 is made up of 15 amino acids. The germline V gene has CDR1 SEHNR and CDR2 FQNEAQ (reference sequence). V trimming: 6 bases; J trimming: 4 bases; junction bases outside the gene matches: 5. Written as DNA, the CDR3 is TGTGCCAGCAGTTGGACTAGCGGGGAACCAGATACGCAGTATTTT. This encodes CASSWTSGEPDTQYF.